This entry describes one T cell receptor (beta chain). Its specificity is unknown. Investigators reverse transcribed all isolated RNA, so they sequenced expressed TCRB transcripts. The assay was immunoSEQ multiplex PCR, and TCRdb's table has in-frame clones only and misses some. The data show about 320,000 clones, with roughly 15% seen just once and roughly 7% held by the top ten. This sample stems from a study of beta chain features in type 1 diabetes. CDR1 and CDR2 from the germline V gene are MDHEN and SYDVKM. This CDR3 region has 18 residues. V lost 7 bases to trimming and J lost 10 bases, with 31 bases between them. Study-wide results and caveats: Any role of HLA type in TCRB rearrangement remained unresolved here. Among patients, naive, central memory and Treg TCRB repertoires appeared more similar than among healthy donors.

Sequenced material: central memory CD4+ T cells from blood. The clonotype was recovered from a man aged 25-45 years in good health. The chain has TRBV28 and TRBJ1-4; maybe TRBD1 (6 bases). CDR3 in amino acids: CASIQREGGSRGGAKLFF. CDR3 in DNA: TGTGCCAGCATCCAAAGGGAGGGCGGCTCCCGAGGGGGGGCAAAACTGTTTTTT.